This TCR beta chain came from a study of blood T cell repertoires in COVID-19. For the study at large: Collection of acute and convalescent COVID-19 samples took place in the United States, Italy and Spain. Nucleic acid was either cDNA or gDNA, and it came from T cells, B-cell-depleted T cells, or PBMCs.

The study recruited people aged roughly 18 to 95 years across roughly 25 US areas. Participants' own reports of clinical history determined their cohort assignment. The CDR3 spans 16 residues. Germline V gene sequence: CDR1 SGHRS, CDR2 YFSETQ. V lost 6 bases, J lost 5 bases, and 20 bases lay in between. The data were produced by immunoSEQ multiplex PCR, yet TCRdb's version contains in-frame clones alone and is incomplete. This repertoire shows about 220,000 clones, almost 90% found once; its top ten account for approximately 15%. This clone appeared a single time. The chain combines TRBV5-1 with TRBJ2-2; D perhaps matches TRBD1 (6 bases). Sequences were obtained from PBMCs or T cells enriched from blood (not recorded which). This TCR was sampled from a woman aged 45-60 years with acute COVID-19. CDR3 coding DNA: TGCGCCAGCAAACACTACTCAGGACAGCAGACCGGGGAGCTGTTTTTT. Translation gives CASKHYSGQQTGELFF.